What follows are 18 T cell receptor beta chains derived from one specimen sequenced in a study of T cell responses to AZD1222 COVID-19 vaccine. Only in-frame clones appear in the TCRdb table, and some are missing; sequencing was by immunoSEQ multiplex PCR. The sample records 90,000 to 120,000 clones, more than 70% being singletons. The sample was peripheral blood, taken on day 0 of AZD1222 vaccination. These receptors were obtained from an adult in good health.

This chain links TRBV5-1 with TRBJ2-7; D perhaps matches TRBD2 (6 bases). Looked up from germline, CDR1 is SGHRS and CDR2 is YFSETQ. The V end was cut by 7 bases, the J end by 5 bases, with 16 bases between. This CDR3 region has 13 residues. CDR3 nucleotides: TGCGCCAGCGGGAACGGGAGTTCCAACGAGCAGTACTTC. Translated, it gives CASGNGSSNEQYF.

The sample holds one count of this clone. The V call is TRBV2, the J call TRBJ2-7; 8 nucleotides line up with TRBD1. CDR1 and CDR2 from the germline V gene are SNHLY and FYNNEI. Trimming at V came to 4 bases and at J to 3 bases, leaving 5 bases not matched to a gene. The CDR3 is 14 amino acids. Here the CDR3 DNA reads TGTGCCAGCAGTGGACAGGGGTTCTACTACGAGCAGTACTTC. This encodes CASSGQGFYYEQYF.

This chain links TRBV21-1 with TRBJ2-5; the table calls TRBD1, which could not be checked here. TRBV21-1 is a listed pseudogene. CDR3 length: 13 residues. The chain's CDR3 is CASSNTTHETQYF. CDR3 bases: TGTGCCAGCAGCAATACAACGCACGAGACCCAGTACTTC.

In this sample, this clone turned up a few times. The chain is built from TRBV7-3 and TRBJ2-1; D may match TRBD1 or TRBD2 (5 bases each). The CDR3 contains 14 residues. V lost 5 bases to trimming and J lost 2 bases, with 10 bases between them. Germline CDR1 is SGHTA and CDR2 is FQGTGA. The CDR3 DNA follows: TGTGCCAGCAGCCGGGACCCAGCCTACAATGAGCAGTTCTTC. Translation: CASSRDPAYNEQFF.

The chain joins TRBV14 to TRBJ2-3; TRBD2 is a possible D gene (6 bases). The germline V and J ends were trimmed by 1 base and 0 bases, with 11 bases remaining between them. CDR3 length: 16 residues. Germline assignment: CDR1 SGHDN and CDR2 FVKESK. CDR3 in DNA: TGTGCCAGCAGCCAAGGGAGTAGCGGAAGCACAGATACGCAGTATTTT. Its protein product is CASSQGSSGSTDTQYF.

The V call is TRBV25-1, the J call TRBJ2-2; D not resolved. Germline V gives CDR1 MGHDK, CDR2 SYGVNS. The V gene lost 4 bases and the J gene lost 2 bases, with 11 bases spanning the gap. The length of the CDR3 is 15 residues. The CDR3: CASSAILPNTGELFF. CDR3 in DNA: TGTGCCAGCAGTGCAATACTCCCAAACACCGGGGAGCTGTTTTTT. Full variable domain (missing parts from reference TRBV25-1 and TRBJ2-2): EADIYQTPRYLVIGTGKKITLECSQTMGHDKMYWYQQDPGMELHLIHYSYGVNSTEKGDLSSESTVSRIRTEHFPLTLESARPSHTSQYLCASSAILPNTGELFFGEGSRLTVL.

The chain recombines TRBV19 with TRBJ1-4; 9 bases fit TRBD1. Unmatched junction bases numbered 2, after V lost 4 bases and J lost 8 bases. The CDR3 consists of 13 residues. Germline CDR1 LNHDA, CDR2 SQIVND (reference sequence). The CDR3 bases are TGTGCCAGTAGTACGGACAGGGGCGAAAAACTGTTTTTT. It translates to CASSTDRGEKLFF.

The chain links TRBV4-2 to TRBJ1-2; D gene unclear. The CDR3 runs to 13 residues. From germline, CDR1 is LGHNA and CDR2 YNFKEQ. The V end was cut by 0 bases, the J end by 8 bases, with 10 bases between. CDR3 in DNA: TGTGCCAGCAGCCAAGAGAGGGTCCGAGGCTACACCTTC. This gives the protein CASSQERVRGYTF.

The chain joins TRBV9 to TRBJ1-2, with TRBD1 as a possible D gene (6 bases). The ends were cut back, 3 bases at V and 2 bases at J, with 14 bases in the middle. The germline V gene has CDR1 SGDLS and CDR2 YYNGEE. This CDR3 contains 15 residues. For the CDR3, the DNA is TGTGCCAGCAGCGCCGGCGGGGGGCGCAACTATGGCTACACCTTC. This encodes CASSAGGGRNYGYTF. Full variable domain (rest looked up from reference TRBV9 and TRBJ1-2): DSGVTQTPKHLITATGQRVTLRCSPRSGDLSVYWYQQSLDQGLQFLIQYYNGEERAKGNILERFSAQQFPDLHSELNLSSLELGDSALYFCASSAGGGRNYGYTFGSGTRLTVV.

The chain links TRBV28 to TRBJ2-3, with 8 bases that match TRBD2. The CDR3 consists of 14 residues. The germline V gene encodes CDR1 MDHEN and CDR2 SYDVKM. V shed 7 bases, J shed 2 bases, and the junction held 5 bases outside the gene matches. The CDR3 sequence is CASKSGGATDTQYF. The CDR3, as DNA: TGTGCCAGCAAGAGCGGGGGAGCCACAGATACGCAGTATTTT.

In DNA, the CDR3 is TGTGCCAGCAGCCGTGGGGGGAGGACTGAAGCTTTCTTT. Translated, it gives CASSRGGRTEAFF. The chain employs TRBV3-1 (or the pseudogene TRBV3-2) and TRBJ1-1; possible D gene TRBD1, 5 bases. This CDR3 contains 13 residues. The V end lost 4 bases, the J end lost 5 bases, and 11 bases lay between the germline ends. Germline V lookup: CDR1 LGHDT, CDR2 YNNKEL (reference sequence).

This clone was counted once. The V call is TRBV28, the J call TRBJ2-1, with TRBD2 matching over 8 bases. Per germline, CDR1 MDHEN and CDR2 SYDVKM. J was trimmed by 9 bases and V by 3 bases; bases with no gene match: 4. The length of the CDR3 is 13 residues. The CDR3 region is CASSFGLAFEQFF. The CDR3 coding sequence is TGTGCCAGCAGTTTTGGACTAGCTTTTGAGCAGTTCTTC.

The V gene is TRBV4-2, the J gene TRBJ2-2, with a weak D call TRBD2 (7 bases). V was shortened by 4 bases and J by 1 base, with 10 bases between the two germline ends. CDR3 size: 15 residues. The V gene's germline CDR1 is LGHNA and CDR2 YNFKEQ. The CDR3 spells CASSRGGQNTGELFF. The CDR3 bases are TGTGCCAGCAGCCGGGGGGGGCAGAACACCGGGGAGCTGTTTTTT.

The chain has TRBV6-5 and TRBJ2-1; 10 bases agree with TRBD2. J gave up 5 bases and V 2 bases, and 6 bases lay outside the gene matches. Germline assignment: CDR1 MNHEY and CDR2 SVGAGI. The CDR3 contains 16 residues. CDR3 sequence (DNA): TGTGCCAGCAGTTACGCCGGGACTAGCGTCGACAATGAGCAGTTCTTC. Encoded protein: CASSYAGTSVDNEQFF.

The chain uses TRBV2 and TRBJ2-2; 11 nucleotides agree with TRBD2. The length of the CDR3 is 16 residues. Germline values: CDR1 SNHLY, CDR2 FYNNEI. The V segment lost 6 bases and the J segment 2 bases; nucleotides outside the gene matches: 5. CDR3 sequence (DNA): TGTGCCAGCAGGACTAGCGGGATTCTTAACACCGGGGAGCTGTTTTTT. It translates to CASRTSGILNTGELFF.

This chain connects TRBV6-6 to TRBJ1-1; D not resolved. This CDR3 is 13 amino acids long. Germline V gives CDR1 MNHNY, CDR2 SVGAGI (reference sequence). Trimming stripped 6 bases from V and 7 bases from J, with 15 bases between. Here the CDR3 reads CASRLQSGSEAFF. Written as DNA, the CDR3 is TGTGCCAGCAGGCTACAGTCGGGAAGTGAAGCTTTCTTT.

This clone has just one count. The CDR3 reads CASRTLGLLDEQYF. In DNA form, the CDR3 reads TGTGCCAGCAGAACGCTCGGCCTCTTAGACGAGCAGTACTTC. J is TRBJ2-7 and V is TRBV6-5; D remains ambiguous. The CDR3 runs 14 residues. Germline CDR1 MNHEY, CDR2 SVGAGI. Trimming pared 6 bases from V and 5 bases from J, leaving 17 bases between.

This chain links TRBV7-9 with TRBJ2-2; D not resolved. Trimming pared 5 bases from V and 2 bases from J, leaving 3 bases between. Per the germline V gene, CDR1 is SEHNR and CDR2 is FQNEAQ (reference sequence). The CDR3 has 12 residues. In DNA form, the CDR3 reads TGTGCCAGCAGCCTCAACACCGGGGAGCTGTTTTTT. Encoded protein: CASSLNTGELFF.